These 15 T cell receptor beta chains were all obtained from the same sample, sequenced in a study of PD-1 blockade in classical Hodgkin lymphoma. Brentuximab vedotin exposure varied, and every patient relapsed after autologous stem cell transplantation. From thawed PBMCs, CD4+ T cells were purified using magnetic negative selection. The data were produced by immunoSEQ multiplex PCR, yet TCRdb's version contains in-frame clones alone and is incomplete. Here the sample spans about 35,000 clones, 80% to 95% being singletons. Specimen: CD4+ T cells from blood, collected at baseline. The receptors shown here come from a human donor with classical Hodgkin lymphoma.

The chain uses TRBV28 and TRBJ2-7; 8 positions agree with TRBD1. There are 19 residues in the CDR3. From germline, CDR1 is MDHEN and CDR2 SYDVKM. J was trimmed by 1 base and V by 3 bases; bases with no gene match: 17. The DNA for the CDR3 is TGTGCCAGCAGTTTTTTCTTGGGCGACGGGACAGGAGTATCCTACGAGCAGTACTTC. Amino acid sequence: CASSFFLGDGTGVSYEQYF.

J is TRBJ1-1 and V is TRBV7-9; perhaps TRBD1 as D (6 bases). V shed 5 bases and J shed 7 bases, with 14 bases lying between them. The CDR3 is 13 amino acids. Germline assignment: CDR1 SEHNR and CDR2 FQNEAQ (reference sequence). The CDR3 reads CASSVAGTNEAFF. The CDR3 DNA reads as TGTGCCAGCAGCGTCGCAGGGACAAATGAAGCTTTCTTT.

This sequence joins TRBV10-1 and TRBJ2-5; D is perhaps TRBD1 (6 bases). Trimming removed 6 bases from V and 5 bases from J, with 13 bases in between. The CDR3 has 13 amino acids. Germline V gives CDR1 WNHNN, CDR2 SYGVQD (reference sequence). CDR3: CASSRDITETQYF. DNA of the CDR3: TGCGCCAGCAGCCGGGACATAACGGAGACCCAGTACTTC.

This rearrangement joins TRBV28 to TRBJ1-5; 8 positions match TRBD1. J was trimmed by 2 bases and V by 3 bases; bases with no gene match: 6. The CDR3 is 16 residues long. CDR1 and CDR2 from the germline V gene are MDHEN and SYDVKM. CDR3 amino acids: CASSFRTGWGNQPQHF. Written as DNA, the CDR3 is TGTGCCAGCAGTTTTCGGACAGGGTGGGGCAATCAGCCCCAGCATTTT.

Written as DNA, the CDR3 is TGTGCCAGCAGTTTGCCGGCGCCGAGGAATGAGCAGTTCTTC. It specifies CASSLPAPRNEQFF. The chain employs TRBV28 and TRBJ2-1; D is unresolved. Germline V gives CDR1 MDHEN, CDR2 SYDVKM. The CDR3 has 14 residues. V was shortened by 3 bases and J by 7 bases, with 13 bases between the two germline ends.

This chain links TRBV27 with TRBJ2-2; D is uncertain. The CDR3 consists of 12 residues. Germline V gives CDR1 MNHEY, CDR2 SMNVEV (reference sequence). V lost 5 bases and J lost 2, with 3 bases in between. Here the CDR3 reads CASSPNTGELFF. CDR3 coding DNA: TGTGCCAGCAGTCCTAACACCGGGGAGCTGTTTTTT.

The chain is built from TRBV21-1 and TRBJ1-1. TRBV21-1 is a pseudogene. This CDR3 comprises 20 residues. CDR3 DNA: TGTGCCAGCAGCCCCCGGACTCTCAAATCATTTGATCGTAAGAACACTGAAGCTTTCTTT. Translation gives CASSPRTLKSFDRKNTEAFF.

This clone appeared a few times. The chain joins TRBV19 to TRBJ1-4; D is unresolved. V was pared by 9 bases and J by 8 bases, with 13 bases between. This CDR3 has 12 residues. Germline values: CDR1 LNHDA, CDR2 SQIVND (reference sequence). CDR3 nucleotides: TGTGCCAGCAATTACATGGGAGAAAAACTGTTTTTT. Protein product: CASNYMGEKLFF.

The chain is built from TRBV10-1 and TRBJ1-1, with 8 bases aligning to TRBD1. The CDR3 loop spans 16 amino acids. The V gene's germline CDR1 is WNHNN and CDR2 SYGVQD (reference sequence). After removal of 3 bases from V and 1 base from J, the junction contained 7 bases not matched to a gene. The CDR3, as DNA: TGCGCCAGCAGTGACTTCCGGACAGGGTCGAACACTGAAGCTTTCTTT. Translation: CASSDFRTGSNTEAFF.

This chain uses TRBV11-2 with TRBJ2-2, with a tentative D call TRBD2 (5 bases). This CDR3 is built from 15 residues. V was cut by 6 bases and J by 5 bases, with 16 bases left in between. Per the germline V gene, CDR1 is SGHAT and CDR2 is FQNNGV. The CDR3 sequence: CASRLAGGVTGELFF. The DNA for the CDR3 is TGTGCCAGCAGGTTGGCGGGTGGGGTTACCGGGGAGCTGTTTTTT.

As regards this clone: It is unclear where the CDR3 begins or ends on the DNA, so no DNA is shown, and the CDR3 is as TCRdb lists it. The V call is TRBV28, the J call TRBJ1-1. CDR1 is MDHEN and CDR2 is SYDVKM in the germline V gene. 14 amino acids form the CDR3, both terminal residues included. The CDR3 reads CASSTSNPRVEAFF.

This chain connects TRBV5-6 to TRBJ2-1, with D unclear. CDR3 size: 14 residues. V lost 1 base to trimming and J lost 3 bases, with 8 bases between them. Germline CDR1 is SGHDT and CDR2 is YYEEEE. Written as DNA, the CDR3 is TGTGCCAGCAGCTTGTCTCTCAGCTACAATGAGCAGTTCTTC. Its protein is CASSLSLSYNEQFF.

CDR3 coding DNA: TGTGCCAGCACGCTGACAGGCCGGGGGACCTCTGGAAACACCATATATTTT. It specifies CASTLTGRGTSGNTIYF. This chain joins TRBV25-1 and TRBJ1-3, with D maybe TRBD1 (6 bases). Germline V gives CDR1 MGHDK, CDR2 SYGVNS. There are 17 residues in the CDR3. V shed 7 bases and J shed 0 bases, with 19 bases lying between them.

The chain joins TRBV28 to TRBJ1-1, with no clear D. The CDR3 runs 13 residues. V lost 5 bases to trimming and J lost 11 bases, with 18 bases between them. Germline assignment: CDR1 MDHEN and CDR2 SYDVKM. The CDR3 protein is CASSPLDWTGAFF. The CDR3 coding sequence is TGTGCCAGCAGTCCCCTTGACTGGACGGGGGCTTTCTTT.

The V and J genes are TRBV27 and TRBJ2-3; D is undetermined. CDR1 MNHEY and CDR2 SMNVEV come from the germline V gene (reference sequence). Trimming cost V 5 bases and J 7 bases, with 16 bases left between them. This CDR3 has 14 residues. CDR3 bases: TGTGCCAGCAGTCCGCCCCTGGGCGTATATACGCAGTATTTT. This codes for CASSPPLGVYTQYF.